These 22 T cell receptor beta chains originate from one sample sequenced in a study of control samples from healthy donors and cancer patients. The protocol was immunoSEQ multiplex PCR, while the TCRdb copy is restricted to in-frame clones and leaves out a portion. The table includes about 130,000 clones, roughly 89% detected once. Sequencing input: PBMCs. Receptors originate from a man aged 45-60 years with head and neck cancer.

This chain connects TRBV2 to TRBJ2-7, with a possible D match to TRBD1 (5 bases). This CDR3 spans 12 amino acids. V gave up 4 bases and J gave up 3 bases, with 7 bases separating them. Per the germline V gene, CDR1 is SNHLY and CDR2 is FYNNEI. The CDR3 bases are TGTGCCAGCAGTGGACAGCTCTACGAGCAGTACTTC. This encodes CASSGQLYEQYF.

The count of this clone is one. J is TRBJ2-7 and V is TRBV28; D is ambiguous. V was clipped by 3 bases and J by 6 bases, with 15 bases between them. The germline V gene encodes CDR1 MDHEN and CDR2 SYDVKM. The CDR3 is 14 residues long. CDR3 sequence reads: CASSFTTPPSEQYF. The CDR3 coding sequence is TGTGCCAGCAGTTTCACGACGCCGCCATCCGAGCAGTACTTC.

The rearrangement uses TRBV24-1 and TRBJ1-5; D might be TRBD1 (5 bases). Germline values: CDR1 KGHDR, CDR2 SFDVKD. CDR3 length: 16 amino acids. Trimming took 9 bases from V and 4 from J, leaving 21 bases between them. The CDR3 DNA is TGTGCCACCCAAGCCGCATTTCAGGGTGAGAATCAGCCCCAGCATTTT. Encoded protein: CATQAAFQGENQPQHF.

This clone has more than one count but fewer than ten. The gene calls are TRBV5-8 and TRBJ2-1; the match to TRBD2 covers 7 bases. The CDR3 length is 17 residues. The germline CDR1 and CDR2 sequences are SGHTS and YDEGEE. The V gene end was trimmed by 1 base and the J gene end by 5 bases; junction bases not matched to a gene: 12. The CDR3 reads CASSLFAGENPHNEQFF. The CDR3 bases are TGTGCCAGCAGCTTGTTTGCGGGAGAGAACCCCCACAATGAGCAGTTCTTC.

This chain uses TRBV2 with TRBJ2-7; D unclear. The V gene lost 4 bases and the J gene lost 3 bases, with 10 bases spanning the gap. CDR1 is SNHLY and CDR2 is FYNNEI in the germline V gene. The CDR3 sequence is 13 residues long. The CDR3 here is CASSGIYYYEQYF. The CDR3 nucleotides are TGTGCCAGCAGTGGAATTTACTACTACGAGCAGTACTTC.

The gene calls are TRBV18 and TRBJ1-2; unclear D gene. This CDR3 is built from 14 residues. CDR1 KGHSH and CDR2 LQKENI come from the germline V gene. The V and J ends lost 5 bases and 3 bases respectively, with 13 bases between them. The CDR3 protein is CASSSTPRDYGYTF. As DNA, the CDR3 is TGTGCCAGCTCATCGACCCCACGTGACTATGGCTACACCTTC.

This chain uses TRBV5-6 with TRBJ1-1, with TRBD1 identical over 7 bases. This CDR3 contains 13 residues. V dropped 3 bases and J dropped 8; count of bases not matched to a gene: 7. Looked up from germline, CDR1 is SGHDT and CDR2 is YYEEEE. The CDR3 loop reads CASSYTGDGEAFF. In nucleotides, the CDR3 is TGTGCCAGCAGCTATACAGGGGATGGGGAAGCTTTCTTT.

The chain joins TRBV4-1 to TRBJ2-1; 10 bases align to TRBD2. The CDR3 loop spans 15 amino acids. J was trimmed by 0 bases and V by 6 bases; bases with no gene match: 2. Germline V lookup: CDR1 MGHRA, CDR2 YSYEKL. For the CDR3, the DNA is TGCGCCAGCAGTTCTAGCGGGAGCTCCTACAATGAGCAGTTCTTC. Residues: CASSSSGSSYNEQFF.

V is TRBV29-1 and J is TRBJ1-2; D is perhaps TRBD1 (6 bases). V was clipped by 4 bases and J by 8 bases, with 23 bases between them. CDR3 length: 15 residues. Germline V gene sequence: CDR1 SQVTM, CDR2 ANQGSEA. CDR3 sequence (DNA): TGCAGCGTTGGAGGGGGTGACCTGAGCTGGGGCGGCTACACCTTC. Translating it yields CSVGGGDLSWGGYTF.

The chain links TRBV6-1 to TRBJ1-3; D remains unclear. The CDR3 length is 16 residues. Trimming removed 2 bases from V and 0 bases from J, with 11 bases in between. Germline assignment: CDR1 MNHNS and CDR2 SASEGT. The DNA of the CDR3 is TGTGCCAGCAGTGAAAAGGGCCGGAGCTCTGGAAACACCATATATTTT. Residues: CASSEKGRSSGNTIYF.

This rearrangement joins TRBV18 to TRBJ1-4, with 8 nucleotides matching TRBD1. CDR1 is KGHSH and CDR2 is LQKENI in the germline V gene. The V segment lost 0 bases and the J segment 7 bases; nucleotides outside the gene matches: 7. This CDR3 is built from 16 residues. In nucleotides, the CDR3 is TGTGCCAGCTCACCACCGAAAGGACAGGGCGGTGAAAAACTGTTTTTT. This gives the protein CASSPPKGQGGEKLFF.

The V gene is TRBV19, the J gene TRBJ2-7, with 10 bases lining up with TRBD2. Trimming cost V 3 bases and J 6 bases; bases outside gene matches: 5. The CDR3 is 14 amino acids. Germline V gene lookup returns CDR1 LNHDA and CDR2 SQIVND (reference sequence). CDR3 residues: CASSMGLALTEQYF. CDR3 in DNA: TGTGCCAGTAGTATGGGACTAGCGCTCACCGAGCAGTACTTC.

The CDR3 reads CASSQGLSYNEQFF. The CDR3 nucleotides read TGCGCCAGCAGCCAAGGACTCTCCTACAATGAGCAGTTCTTC. The chain has TRBV4-1 and TRBJ2-1; D gene unclear. Germline V gives CDR1 MGHRA, CDR2 YSYEKL. CDR3 length equals 14 residues. The V end lost 1 base, the J end lost 0 bases, and 4 bases lay between the germline ends.

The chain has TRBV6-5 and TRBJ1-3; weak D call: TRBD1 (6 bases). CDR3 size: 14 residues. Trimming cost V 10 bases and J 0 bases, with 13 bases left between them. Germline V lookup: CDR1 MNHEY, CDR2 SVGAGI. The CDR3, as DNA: TGTGCCACCACGGACAGCACCTCTGGAAACACCATATATTTT. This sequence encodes CATTDSTSGNTIYF.

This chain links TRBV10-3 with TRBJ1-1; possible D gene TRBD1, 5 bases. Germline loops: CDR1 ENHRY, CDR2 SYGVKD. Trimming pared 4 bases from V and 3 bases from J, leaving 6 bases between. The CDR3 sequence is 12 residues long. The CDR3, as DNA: TGTGCCATCAGTGGAGGGGACACTGAAGCTTTCTTT. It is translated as CAISGGDTEAFF.

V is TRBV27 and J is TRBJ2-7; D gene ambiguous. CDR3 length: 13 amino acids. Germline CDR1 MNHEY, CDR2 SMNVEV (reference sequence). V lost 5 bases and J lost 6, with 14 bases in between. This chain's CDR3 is CASSPTPPGEQYF. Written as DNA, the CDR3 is TGTGCCAGCAGTCCGACTCCCCCGGGCGAGCAGTACTTC.

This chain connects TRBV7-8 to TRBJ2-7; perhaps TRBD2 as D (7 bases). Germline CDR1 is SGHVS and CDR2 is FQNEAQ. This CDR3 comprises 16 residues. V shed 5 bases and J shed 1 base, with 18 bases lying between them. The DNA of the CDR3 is TGTGCCAGCAGCCGAGGGGGGGCAACCCTATCCTACGAGCAGTACTTC. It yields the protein CASSRGGATLSYEQYF.

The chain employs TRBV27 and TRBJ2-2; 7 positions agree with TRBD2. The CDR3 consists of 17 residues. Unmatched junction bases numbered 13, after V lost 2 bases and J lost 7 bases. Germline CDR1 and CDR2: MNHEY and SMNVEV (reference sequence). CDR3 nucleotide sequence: TGTGCCAGCAGTTTAGGACCCGGCGGGGGAGTAGGCGGGGAGCTGTTTTTT. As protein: CASSLGPGGGVGGELFF.

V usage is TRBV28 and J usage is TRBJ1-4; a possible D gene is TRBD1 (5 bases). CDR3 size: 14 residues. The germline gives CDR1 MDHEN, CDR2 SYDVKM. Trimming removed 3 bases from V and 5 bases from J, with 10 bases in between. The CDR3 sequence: CASSFQAGNEKLFF. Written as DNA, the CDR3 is TGTGCCAGCAGTTTTCAGGCAGGGAATGAAAAACTGTTTTTT.

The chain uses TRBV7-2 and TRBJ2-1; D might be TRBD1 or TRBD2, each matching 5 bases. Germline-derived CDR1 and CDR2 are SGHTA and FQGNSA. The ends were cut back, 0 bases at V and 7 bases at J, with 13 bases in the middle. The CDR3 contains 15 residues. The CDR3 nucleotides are TGTGCCAGCAGCTTAGCGGTGACGGGGCGGAATGAGCAGTTCTTC. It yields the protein CASSLAVTGRNEQFF.

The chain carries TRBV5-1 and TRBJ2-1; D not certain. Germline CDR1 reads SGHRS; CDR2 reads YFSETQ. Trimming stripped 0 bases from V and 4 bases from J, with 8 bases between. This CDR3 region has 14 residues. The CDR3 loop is CASSLDWQYNEQFF. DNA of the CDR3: TGCGCCAGCAGCTTGGACTGGCAGTACAATGAGCAGTTCTTC.

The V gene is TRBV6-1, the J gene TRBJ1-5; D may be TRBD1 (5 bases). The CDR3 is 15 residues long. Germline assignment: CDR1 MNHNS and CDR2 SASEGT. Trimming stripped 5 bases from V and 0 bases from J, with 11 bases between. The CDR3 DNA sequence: TGTGCCAGCAGTTGGGGGGACTATAGCAATCAGCCCCAGCATTTT. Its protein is CASSWGDYSNQPQHF.